The present entry profiles one T cell receptor beta chain with its context. The investigators amplified TCR beta CDR3 regions from RNA transcripts. The HTBI set primed first-round TCR CDR3 RT-PCR. TCRdb called the multiplex PCR reads again in MiXCR, with one record for every CDR3 protein. The table has 550,000 to 700,000 distinct CDR3 sequences, around 42% seen once. This sample is part of a study of T cells in Graves' hyperthyroidism and ophthalmopathy. Trimming at V came to 4 bases and at J to 14 bases, leaving 11 bases not matched to a gene. Germline CDR1 and CDR2: SNHLY and FYNNEI. There are 13 residues in the CDR3.

The specimen was peripheral blood or thyroid tissue (not recorded which). The V and J genes are TRBV2 and TRBJ1-5; 7 bases map to TRBD1. The TCR was taken from an adult woman with Graves' disease, either hyperthyroidism or ophthalmopathy (not recorded which). CDR3 amino acids: CASSATGLGYEHF. The CDR3 DNA is TGTGCCAGCAGTGCGACAGGGTTGGGCTACGAGCATTTT. Supplemented by reference TRBV2 and TRBJ1-5, the full variable domain reads EPEVTQTPSHQVTQMGQEVILRCVPISNHLYFYWYRQILGQKVEFLVSFYNNEISEKSEIFDDQFSVERPDGSNFTLKIRSTKLEDSAMYFCASSATGLGYEHFGDGTRLSIL.